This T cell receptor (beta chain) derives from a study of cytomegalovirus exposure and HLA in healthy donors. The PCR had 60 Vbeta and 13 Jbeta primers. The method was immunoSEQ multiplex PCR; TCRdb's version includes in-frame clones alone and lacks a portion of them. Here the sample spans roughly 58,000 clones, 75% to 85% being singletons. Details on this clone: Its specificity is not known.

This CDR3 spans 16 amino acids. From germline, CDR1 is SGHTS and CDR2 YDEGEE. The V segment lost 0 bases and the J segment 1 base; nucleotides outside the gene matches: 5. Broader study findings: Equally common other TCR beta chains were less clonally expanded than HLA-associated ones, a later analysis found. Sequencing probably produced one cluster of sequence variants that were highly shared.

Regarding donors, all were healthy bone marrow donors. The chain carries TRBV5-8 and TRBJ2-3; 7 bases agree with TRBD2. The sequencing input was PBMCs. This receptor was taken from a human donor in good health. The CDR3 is CASSLASGVGTDTQYF. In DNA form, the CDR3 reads TGTGCCAGCAGCTTGGCGAGCGGGGTGGGCACAGATACGCAGTATTTT. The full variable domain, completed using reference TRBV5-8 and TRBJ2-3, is EAGVTQSPTHLIKTRGQQATLRCSPISGHTSVYWYQQALGLGLQFLLWYDEGEERNRGNFPPRFSGRQFPNYSSELNVNALELEDSALYLCASSLASGVGTDTQYFGPGTRLTVL.